The source of this T cell receptor beta chain is a study of cytomegalovirus exposure and HLA in healthy donors. Study-level results: Common viral pathogens seemed to be connected with several of the most significant clusters, according to a later analysis. It was assumed in the presence/absence analyses that sequencing depth was roughly uniform across donors.

It was with 60 Vbeta and 13 Jbeta primers that the PCR ran. Some clones are missing from TCRdb's copy, which holds only in-frame ones; the method was immunoSEQ multiplex PCR. The sample has roughly 120,000 clones; 74% are singletons. Regarding this clone: Its antigen is unknown.

The CDR3 sequence is 13 residues long. V shed 3 bases, J shed 8 bases, and the junction held 4 bases outside the gene matches. Looked up from germline, CDR1 is GTSNPN and CDR2 is SVGIG (reference sequence). The sequenced material came from PBMCs. The chain links TRBV30 to TRBJ1-6; 7 bases align to TRBD1. The clonotype originates from a woman aged 50 to 60 in good health and CMV-seropositive. As DNA, the CDR3 is TGTGCCTGGAGCCCCCAGGGGGATTCACCCCTCCACTTT. The encoded protein is CAWSPQGDSPLHF.